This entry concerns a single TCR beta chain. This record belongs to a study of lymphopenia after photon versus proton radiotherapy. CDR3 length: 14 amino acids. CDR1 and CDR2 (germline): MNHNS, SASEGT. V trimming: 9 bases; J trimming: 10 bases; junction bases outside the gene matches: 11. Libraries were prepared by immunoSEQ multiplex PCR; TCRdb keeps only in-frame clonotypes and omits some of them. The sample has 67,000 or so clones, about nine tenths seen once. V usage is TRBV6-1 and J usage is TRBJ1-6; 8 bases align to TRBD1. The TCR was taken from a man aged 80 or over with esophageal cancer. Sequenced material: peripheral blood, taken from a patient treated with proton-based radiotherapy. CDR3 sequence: CASGLQGVRSPLHF. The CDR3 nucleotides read TGTGCCAGTGGTCTACAGGGGGTGAGATCACCCCTCCACTTT.